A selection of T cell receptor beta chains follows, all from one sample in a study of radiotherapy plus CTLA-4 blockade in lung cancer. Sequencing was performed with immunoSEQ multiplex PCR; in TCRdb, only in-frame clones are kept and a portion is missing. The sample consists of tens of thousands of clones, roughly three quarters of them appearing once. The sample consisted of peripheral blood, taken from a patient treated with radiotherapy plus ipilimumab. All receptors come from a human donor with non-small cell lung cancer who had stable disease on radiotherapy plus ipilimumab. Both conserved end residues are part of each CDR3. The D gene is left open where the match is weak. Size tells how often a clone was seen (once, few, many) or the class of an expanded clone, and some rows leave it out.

TGCAGCGTTGAAGGAAGAAGCTCCTACAATGAGCAGTTCTTC	CSVEGRSSYNEQFF	.	.	TRBV29-1	TRBJ2-1
TGTGCCAGCAGCTTGAGGCCACTTGCTTTCTCTGGAAACACCATATATTTT	CASSLRPLAFSGNTIYF	.	.	TRBV5-6	TRBJ1-3
TGTGCCTGGAGCTGGGGGGGGCTTAACACTGAAGCTTTCTTT	CAWSWGGLNTEAFF	.	.	TRBV30	TRBJ1-1
TGTGCCAGCAGCCTACAGGGGTGGACTGAAGCTTTCTTT	CASSLQGWTEAFF	.	TRBD1	TRBV6-5	TRBJ1-1
TGCGCCATCTGGCTGAGAGCGTCCCTCACCCTTCCTCAGCCCCAGCATTTT	CAIWLRASLTLPQPQHF	.	.	TRBV23-1	TRBJ1-5
TGCGCCAGCAGCTTGGGGCAGGACTACTATGGCTACACCTTC	CASSLGQDYYGYTF	medium-sized	.	TRBV5-1	TRBJ1-2
TGTGCCAGCAGTCCGGACAAGACCCAGTACTTC	CASSPDKTQYF	.	.	TRBV6-6	TRBJ2-5
TGTGCCAGCCGTTCCCTCAGGCACATGAACACTGAAGCTTTCTTT	CASRSLRHMNTEAFF	once	.	TRBV13	TRBJ1-1
TGTGCCAGCAGTTGGGGCTATAATGAAAAACTGTTTTTT	CASSWGYNEKLFF	.	.	TRBV27	TRBJ1-4
TGTGCCAGCAGTTATGTGAGGATGGGCAGCCCCTATGGCTACACCTTC	CASSYVRMGSPYGYTF	.	.	TRBV6-5	TRBJ1-2
TGCGCCAGCAGTTTTGGGGGCACTGAAGCTTTCTTT	CASSFGGTEAFF	.	.	TRBV10-2	TRBJ1-1
TGCGCCAGCAGGGGAACTTCCTCCTCCCAAGAGACCCAGTACTTC	CASRGTSSSQETQYF	once	.	TRBV5-1	TRBJ2-5
TGTGCCAGCAGTTTATCGCCAGCGCCCTCGTCGAGTGGCTACACCTTC	CASSLSPAPSSSGYTF	few	.	TRBV27	TRBJ1-2
TGTGCCAGCAGTTCGGGAATGGACAGGGCCTCTAACTATGGCTACACCTTC	CASSSGMDRASNYGYTF	.	TRBD1	TRBV27	TRBJ1-2
TGTGCCAGCAGCCACTTTCGGCAGCCCCAGCATTTT	CASSHFRQPQHF	.	.	TRBV5-5	TRBJ1-5
TGTGCCAGCAGCCCCTCGACAGGGGCGGGCTCCTACAATGAGCAGTTCTTC	CASSPSTGAGSYNEQFF	.	TRBD1	TRBV14	TRBJ2-1
TGTGCCAGCAGCTTGCTATTGACAGGGGGTGGTTCACCCCTCCACTTT	CASSLLLTGGGSPLHF	.	TRBD1	TRBV7-9	TRBJ1-6
TGCGCCAGCAGCTTGGGGTCGCAGGGTGGTTCACCCCTCCACTTT	CASSLGSQGGSPLHF	few	.	TRBV5-1	TRBJ1-6
TGTGCCAGCAGCTTAGGAGTTGGGCAGGGCTACGAGCAGTACTTC	CASSLGVGQGYEQYF	.	.	TRBV7-7	TRBJ2-7
TGTGCCTGGAGTCCCGGACAGGGGGGTGGCTACACCTTC	CAWSPGQGGGYTF	.	TRBD1	TRBV30	TRBJ1-2
TGTGCCAGCAGCTTAGCCGGGTTAAGGGAAAAACTGTTTTTT	CASSLAGLREKLFF	.	.	TRBV7-9	TRBJ1-4
TGTGCCAGCAGCCAAGGTGGGGCTTTGATGACTGAAGCTTTCTTT	CASSQGGALMTEAFF	.	.	TRBV14	TRBJ1-1
TGTGCCAGCAGCCCGGACGGATCCTATGGCTACACCTTC	CASSPDGSYGYTF	few	.	TRBV14	TRBJ1-2
TGTGCCAGCAGCCCCTGGGGGACAGGGGGCAACACCGGGGAGCTGTTTTTT	CASSPWGTGGNTGELFF	.	TRBD1	TRBV9	TRBJ2-2
TGTGCCAGCAGCTTGGAAACAGGGGGGGGACGATTTGCAACTAATGAAAAACTGTTTTTT	CASSLETGGGRFATNEKLFF	once	TRBD1	TRBV7-6	TRBJ1-4
TGCGCCAGCAGCGCGACTGGGACCGGGGAGCTGTTTTTT	CASSATGTGELFF	.	.	TRBV5-1	TRBJ2-2
TGCGCCAGCAGCCTCATAGAGCGGGGGGGCGGGGAGACCCAGTACTTC	CASSLIERGGGETQYF	.	TRBD2	TRBV4-3	TRBJ2-5
TGTGCCAGCAGTGGGGAGTCAGTCCCTTGGGATACGCAGTATTTT	CASSGESVPWDTQYF	.	.	TRBV6-1	TRBJ2-3
TGTGCCAGCAGCTTGGGGGGGATAAGCACAGATACGCAGTATTTT	CASSLGGISTDTQYF	.	.	TRBV5-4	TRBJ2-3
TGTGCCACTGGACGGACGGGTAACACCGGGGAGCTGTTTTTT	CATGRTGNTGELFF	.	.	TRBV9	TRBJ2-2
TGTGCCAGCAGCTTTAGCGGGGGGGAGGACGAGCAGTACTTC	CASSFSGGEDEQYF	.	TRBD2	TRBV7-2	TRBJ2-7